This T cell receptor beta chain appears in the sequencing data of a study of blood T cell repertoires in COVID-19 (dated by TCRdb to about 2020). With regard to the full study: The collaborator samples originated in the United States, Italy and Spain and spanned the acute and convalescent phases of COVID-19. HLA class I and class II types, where available, came from metadata supplied by the sample provider rather than from assay-based typing. The dataset comprised deeply sampled blood TCRbeta repertoires from subjects exposed to, actively infected with, or recovered from COVID-19. The repertoires were released in a freely available public database intended as a resource for research on the immune response to SARS-CoV-2. Sample metadata almost always included a de-identified subject ID, COVID-19 status, age in years and sex. The prospective study material was composed of cDNA or gDNA derived from T cells, B-cell-depleted T cells, or PBMCs. Samples were obtained from the ongoing ImmuneRACE study (first 160 participants) and from over 1,000 subjects provided by 6 global collaborators.

A second Seattle source provided samples from volunteer blood donors who had recovered from COVID-19. Collaborating institutions collected whole blood in K2EDTA tubes following their own protocols. For TCRbeta analysis, collaborator samples were shipped as frozen whole blood, as isolated PBMCs, or as DNA extracted from either sample type. Regarding this clone: Its antigen remains unidentified. Base qualities are missing; no much larger clone stands one base away.

V was cut back by 1 base and J by 5 bases, leaving a gap of 9 bases between them. CDR1 LNHDA and CDR2 SQIVND were looked up in the germline V gene (reference sequence). From the cysteine up to the phenylalanine, the CDR3 has a length of 14 residues. Solely the CDR3 DNA is kept, with 42 bases framed from the first base. Broad study findings and their caveats: The quantity of clinical and demographic metadata differed by source and by participant and was supplied without curation.

TCRbeta CDR3 regions were amplified from genomic DNA by means of the immunoSEQ Assay, a bias-controlled multiplex PCR. For the original study's pipeline: The number of nucleated cells in each sample was estimated by amplification of reference gene primers within the assay. To quantify the absolute abundance of each unique TCRbeta CDR3 rearrangement, sequence reads were collapsed and filtered. For each sample, productive Simpson clonality was calculated as the square root of Simpson's diversity index across productive rearrangements. As stored in TCRdb, this immuneACCESS dataset retains in-frame rearrangements with V and J assigned. A fraction of the clones does not appear; measured against another copy, unresolved V genes explain less than half of the discrepancy, and the remainder lacks a known reason. The V and J calls and clone size are taken from that table; D and trimming were inferred from the DNA. The sample includes about 230,000 clones, with 84% observed a single time. The ten largest clones represent around 2% of the sample.

Input material: peripheral blood. The chain was built from TRBV19 and TRBJ1-5, and perhaps TRBD1 as D gene, on 5 matching bases. The clonotype was recovered from a man between 35 and 55 years old who had recovered from COVID-19. The sequence in DNA is TGTGCCAGTAGTATAGGCCAGGGCCATCAGCCCCAGCATTTT. Its amino acids are CASSIGQGHQPQHF.